This TCR beta chain comes out of a study of immune heterogeneity within non-small cell lung tumors. The wider study: A handful of squamous cell carcinomas, around 9 non-squamous carcinomas and 1 not otherwise specified made up the tumors. Overall study findings and caveats: Site-unique high-frequency clones occurred alongside identical dominant CDR3 beta clonotypes that recurred across tumor sites within a patient. Higher local tumor mutational burden went with moderately higher local T-cell clonality, R around 0.34.

Template material for each sample was 600 to 750 ng of bulk tumor genomic DNA. Collection of several biopsies per primary tumor, spaced far apart, took place during surgery. Before undergoing curative surgery, patients had newly diagnosed non-small cell lung cancer that was untreated. Each donor was a newly diagnosed non-small cell lung cancer patient undergoing surgery with curative intent. In a multiplex PCR, 32 V and 13 J primers amplified TCR beta CDR3. In TCRdb, the multiplex PCR reads were re-called with MiXCR into one record per CDR3 protein. There are some 5,500 distinct CDR3 sequences in the sample; around 19% occur only once, and about 4% lies in the top ten. This clonotype is classed as medium-sized. What it binds is unknown. Sequences were obtained from lung tumor tissue. The TCR originated in a middle-aged man with non-small cell lung cancer.

The CDR3 region is CASSHRRAGSYNEQFF. CDR3 bases: TGTGCCAGCAGTCACCGCCGGGCCGGCTCCTACAATGAGCAGTTCTTC. The chain uses TRBV27 and TRBJ2-1; D call uncertain. Germline-derived CDR1 and CDR2 are MNHEY and SMNVEV (reference sequence). The CDR3 is 16 residues long. The V end was cut by 5 bases, the J end by 0 bases, with 14 bases between.